This entry features one T cell receptor beta chain sequence. The antigen remains unidentified. Researchers ran the PCR with 60 Vbeta and 13 Jbeta primers. Using immunoSEQ multiplex PCR, the repertoire was profiled, and TCRdb retains in-frame clones only, with some absent. Seen here are over 80,000 clones, around three quarters observed once, and the top ten hold roughly a sixth. Germline loops: CDR1 ENHRY, CDR2 SYGVKD. The CDR3 is 15 residues long. With 6 bases removed from V and 2 bases from J, the gap between germline ends came to 14 bases. The source of the sample is a study of cytomegalovirus exposure and HLA in healthy donors. Study findings and constraints: V- and J-gene trimming in TCR beta was tied to a missense DCLRE1C variant by an analysis performed later. The study labeled 150 to 200 TCR beta chains cytomegalovirus-associated. It emerged from a later analysis that several of the most significant clusters appeared to be linked to common viral pathogens.

The source of this sequence is a man aged 55 to 70 in good health and CMV-seropositive. Sequencing was performed on PBMCs. The rearrangement joins TRBV10-3 to TRBJ2-1; perhaps TRBD1 as D (6 bases). The CDR3 DNA reads as TGTGCCATCAGAAAAGACGGGACAACCTACAATGAGCAGTTCTTC. Its protein product is CAIRKDGTTYNEQFF.